This T cell receptor (beta chain) emerged from a study of siplizumab effects on memory and regulatory T cells. Some clones are missing from TCRdb's copy, which holds only in-frame ones; the method was immunoSEQ multiplex PCR. The sample has tens of thousands of clones; roughly 95% are singletons. About this clone: Its antigen is not known.

General observations from the study: The apparent diversity of naive T cells exceeded that of memory cells, and naive T cells seemed to make a major contribution to the alloresponse. Suppressive function of proliferating Tregs from siplizumab cultures was not confirmed. The study found that siplizumab significantly reduced alloreactive sequences traceable to unstimulated CD4+ memory cells.

Germline V gives CDR1 SSHAT, CDR2 FNYEAQ (reference sequence). Trimming left V 4 bases short and J 5 bases short, with 14 bases between. This CDR3 spans 14 amino acids. V gene TRBV7-7 combines with J gene TRBJ2-5; D is unresolved. Sample: naive CD4+ T cells sorted from blood. The TCR comes from a human donor in good health. In nucleotides, the CDR3 is TGTGCCAGCAGCTCCCGGGCCTTGGGGGAGACCCAGTACTTC. As protein: CASSSRALGETQYF. The whole variable domain, filled in from reference TRBV7-7 and TRBJ2-5, reads GAGVSQSPRYKVTKRGQDVTLRCDPISSHATLYWYQQALGQGPEFLTYFNYEAQPDKSGLPSDRFSAERPEGSISTLTIQRTEQRDSAMYRCASSSRALGETQYFGPGTRLLVL.